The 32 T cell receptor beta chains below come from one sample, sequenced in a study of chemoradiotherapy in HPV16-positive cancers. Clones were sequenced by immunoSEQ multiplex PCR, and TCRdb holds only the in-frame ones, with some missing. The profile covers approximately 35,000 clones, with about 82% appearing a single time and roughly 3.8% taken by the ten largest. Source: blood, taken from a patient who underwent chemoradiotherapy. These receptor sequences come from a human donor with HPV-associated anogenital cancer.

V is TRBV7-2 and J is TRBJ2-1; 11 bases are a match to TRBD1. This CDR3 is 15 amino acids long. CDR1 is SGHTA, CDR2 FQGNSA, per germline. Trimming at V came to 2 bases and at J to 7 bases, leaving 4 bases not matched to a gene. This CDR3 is CASSLWTGGGNEQFF. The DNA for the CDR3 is TGTGCCAGCAGCTTATGGACAGGGGGCGGGAATGAGCAGTTCTTC.

CDR3 residues: CASSAVRGTEAFF. The CDR3 DNA reads TGTGCCAGCAGTGCTGTCAGGGGAACTGAAGCTTTCTTT. The chain joins TRBV2 to TRBJ1-1; tentative D call: TRBD1 (6 bases). The CDR3 is made up of 13 amino acids. Germline assignment: CDR1 SNHLY and CDR2 FYNNEI. V was cut by 4 bases and J by 5 bases, with 11 bases left in between.

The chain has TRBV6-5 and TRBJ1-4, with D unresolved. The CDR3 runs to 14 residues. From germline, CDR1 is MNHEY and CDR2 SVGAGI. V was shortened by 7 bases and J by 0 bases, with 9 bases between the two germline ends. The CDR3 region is CASKKVATNEKLFF. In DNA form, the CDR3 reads TGTGCCAGCAAGAAAGTCGCAACTAATGAAAAACTGTTTTTT.

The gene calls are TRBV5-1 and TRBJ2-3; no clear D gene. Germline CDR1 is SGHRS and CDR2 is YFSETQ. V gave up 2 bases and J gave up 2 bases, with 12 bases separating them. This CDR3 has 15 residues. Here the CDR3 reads CASSFAWVPTDTQYF. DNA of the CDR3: TGCGCCAGCAGCTTCGCATGGGTCCCCACAGATACGCAGTATTTT. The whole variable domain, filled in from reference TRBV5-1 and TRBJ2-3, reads KAGVTQTPRYLIKTRGQQVTLSCSPISGHRSVSWYQQTPGQGLQFLFEYFSETQRNKGNFPGRFSGRQFSNSRSEMNVSTLELGDSALYLCASSFAWVPTDTQYFGPGTRLTVL.

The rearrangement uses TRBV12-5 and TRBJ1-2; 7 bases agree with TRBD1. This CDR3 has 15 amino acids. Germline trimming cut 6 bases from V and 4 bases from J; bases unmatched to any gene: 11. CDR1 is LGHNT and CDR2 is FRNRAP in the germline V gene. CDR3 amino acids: CASGAWDSAIYGYTF. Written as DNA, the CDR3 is TGTGCTAGTGGGGCTTGGGACAGTGCAATCTATGGCTACACCTTC.

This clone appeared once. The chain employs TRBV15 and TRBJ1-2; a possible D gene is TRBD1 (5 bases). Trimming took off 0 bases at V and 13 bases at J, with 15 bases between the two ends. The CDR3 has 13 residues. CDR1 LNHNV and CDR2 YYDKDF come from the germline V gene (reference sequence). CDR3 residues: CATSREGVYSGTF. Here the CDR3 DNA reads TGTGCCACCAGCAGAGAGGGGGTCTATTCAGGCACCTTC. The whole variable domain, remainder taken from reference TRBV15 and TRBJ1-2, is DAMVIQNPRYQVTQFGKPVTLSCSQTLNHNVMYWYQQKSSQAPKLLFHYYDKDFNNEADTPDNFQSRRPNTSFCFLDIRSPGLGDTAMYLCATSREGVYSGTFGSGTRLTVV.

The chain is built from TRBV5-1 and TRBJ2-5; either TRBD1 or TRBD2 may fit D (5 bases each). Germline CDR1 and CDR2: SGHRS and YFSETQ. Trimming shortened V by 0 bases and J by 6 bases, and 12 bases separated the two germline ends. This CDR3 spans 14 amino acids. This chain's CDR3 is CASSLEGTGKTQYF. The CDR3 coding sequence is TGCGCCAGCAGCTTGGAAGGGACGGGGAAGACCCAGTACTTC.

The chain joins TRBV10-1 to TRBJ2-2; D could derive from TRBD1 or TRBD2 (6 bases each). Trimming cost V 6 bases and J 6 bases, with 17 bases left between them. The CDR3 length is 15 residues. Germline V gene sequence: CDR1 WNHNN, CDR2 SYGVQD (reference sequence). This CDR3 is CASSRLATGPGELFF. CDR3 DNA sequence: TGCGCCAGCAGCCGGCTAGCGACAGGTCCCGGGGAGCTGTTTTTT.

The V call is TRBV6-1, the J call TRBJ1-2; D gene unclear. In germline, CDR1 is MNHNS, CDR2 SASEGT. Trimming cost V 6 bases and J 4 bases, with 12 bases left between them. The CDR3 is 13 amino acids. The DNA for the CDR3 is TGTGCCAGCAGCGCTGAGGTTAGCTATGGCTACACCTTC. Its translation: CASSAEVSYGYTF.

DNA of the CDR3: TGCGCCAGCAGCTTGGCCATTGGCTACGAGCAGTACTTC. It translates to CASSLAIGYEQYF. This rearrangement joins TRBV5-1 to TRBJ2-7; D call uncertain. The CDR3 is 13 amino acids. Germline assignment: CDR1 SGHRS and CDR2 YFSETQ. The V and J ends lost 0 bases and 3 bases respectively, with 7 bases between them.

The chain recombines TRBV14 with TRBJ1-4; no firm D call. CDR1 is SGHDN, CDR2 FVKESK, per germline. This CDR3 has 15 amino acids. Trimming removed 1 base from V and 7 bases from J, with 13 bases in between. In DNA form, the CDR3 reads TGTGCCAGCAGCCAAGGTGTAATCGAGGGTGAAAAACTGTTTTTT. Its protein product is CASSQGVIEGEKLFF.

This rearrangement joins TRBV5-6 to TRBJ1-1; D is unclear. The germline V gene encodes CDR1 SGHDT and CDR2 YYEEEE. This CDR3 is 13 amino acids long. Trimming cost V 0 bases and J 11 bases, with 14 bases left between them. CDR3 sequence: CASSLVGEKSAFF. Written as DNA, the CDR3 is TGTGCCAGCAGCTTGGTCGGGGAAAAGAGTGCTTTCTTT. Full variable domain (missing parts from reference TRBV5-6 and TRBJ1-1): DAGVTQSPTHLIKTRGQQVTLRCSPKSGHDTVSWYQQALGQGPQFIFQYYEEEERQRGNFPDRFSGHQFPNYSSELNVNALLLGDSALYLCASSLVGEKSAFFGQGTRLTVV.

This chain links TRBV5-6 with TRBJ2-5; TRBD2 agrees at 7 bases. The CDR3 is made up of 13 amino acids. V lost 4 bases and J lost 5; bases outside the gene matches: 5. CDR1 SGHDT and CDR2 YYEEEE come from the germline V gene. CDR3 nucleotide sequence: TGTGCCAGCAGCAGCGGGACGGTGGAGACCCAGTACTTC. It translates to CASSSGTVETQYF.

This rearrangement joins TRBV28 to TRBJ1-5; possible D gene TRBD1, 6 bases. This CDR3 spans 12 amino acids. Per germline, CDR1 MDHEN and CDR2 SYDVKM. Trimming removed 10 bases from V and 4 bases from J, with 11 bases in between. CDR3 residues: CATQGVNQPQHF. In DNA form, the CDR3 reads TGTGCCACACAGGGCGTTAATCAGCCCCAGCATTTT.

DNA for the CDR3: TGTGCCAGCAGAGTTGGGTCTGGGGATTATGGCTACACCTTC. Amino acid sequence: CASRVGSGDYGYTF. The J gene is TRBJ1-2, the V gene TRBV5-4; the D is unclear. The CDR3 consists of 14 residues. V lost 5 bases and J lost 5, with 16 bases in between. From germline, CDR1 is SGHNT and CDR2 YYREEE (reference sequence).

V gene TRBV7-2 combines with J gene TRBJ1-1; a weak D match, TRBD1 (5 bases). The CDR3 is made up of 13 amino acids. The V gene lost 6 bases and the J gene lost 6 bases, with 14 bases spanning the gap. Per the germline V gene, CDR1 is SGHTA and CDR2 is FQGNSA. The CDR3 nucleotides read TGTGCCAGCAGAAGAATGGGGGGGGCTGAAGCTTTCTTT. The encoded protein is CASRRMGGAEAFF.

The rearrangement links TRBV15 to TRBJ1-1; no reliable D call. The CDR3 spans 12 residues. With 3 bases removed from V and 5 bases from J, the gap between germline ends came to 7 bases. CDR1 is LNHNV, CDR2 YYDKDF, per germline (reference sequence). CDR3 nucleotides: TGTGCCACCAGCAGGTCTAGGACTGAAGCTTTCTTT. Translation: CATSRSRTEAFF.

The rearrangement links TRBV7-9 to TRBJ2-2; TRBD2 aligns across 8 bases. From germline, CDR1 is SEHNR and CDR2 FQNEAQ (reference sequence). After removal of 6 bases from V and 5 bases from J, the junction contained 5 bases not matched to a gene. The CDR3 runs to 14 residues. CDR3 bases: TGTGCCAGCAGACGACTAGCGCAGACCGGGGAGCTGTTTTTT. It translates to CASRRLAQTGELFF.

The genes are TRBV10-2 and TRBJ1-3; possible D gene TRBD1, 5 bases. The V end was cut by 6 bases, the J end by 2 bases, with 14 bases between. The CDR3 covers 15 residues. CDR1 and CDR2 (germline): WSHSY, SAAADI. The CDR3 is CASSSPGGAGNTIYF. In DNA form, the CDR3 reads TGCGCCAGCAGCTCGCCGGGGGGAGCTGGAAACACCATATATTTT.

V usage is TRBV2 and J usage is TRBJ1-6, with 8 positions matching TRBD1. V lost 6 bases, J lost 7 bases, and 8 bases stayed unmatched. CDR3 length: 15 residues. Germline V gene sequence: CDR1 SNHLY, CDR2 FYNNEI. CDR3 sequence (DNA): TGTGCCAGCAGGGGTCAGGGGGCCCGAAATTCACCCCTCCACTTT. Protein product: CASRGQGARNSPLHF.

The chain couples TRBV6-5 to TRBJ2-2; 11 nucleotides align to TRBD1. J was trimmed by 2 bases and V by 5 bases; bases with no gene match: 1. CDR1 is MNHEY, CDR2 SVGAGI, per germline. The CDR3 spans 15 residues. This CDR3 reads CASSGQGANTGELFF. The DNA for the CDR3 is TGTGCCAGCAGTGGACAGGGGGCTAACACCGGGGAGCTGTTTTTT.

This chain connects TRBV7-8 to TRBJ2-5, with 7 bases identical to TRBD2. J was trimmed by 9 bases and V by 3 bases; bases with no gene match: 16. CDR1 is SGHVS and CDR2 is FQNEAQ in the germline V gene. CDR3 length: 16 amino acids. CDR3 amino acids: CASSFPLAAPPGAQYF. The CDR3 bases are TGTGCCAGCAGCTTCCCCCTAGCGGCCCCTCCCGGGGCCCAGTACTTC.

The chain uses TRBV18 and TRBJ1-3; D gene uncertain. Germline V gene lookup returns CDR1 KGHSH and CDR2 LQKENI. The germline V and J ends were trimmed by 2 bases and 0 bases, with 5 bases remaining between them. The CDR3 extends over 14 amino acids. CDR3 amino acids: CASSPESSGNTIYF. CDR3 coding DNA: TGTGCCAGCTCACCAGAAAGCTCTGGAAACACCATATATTTT.

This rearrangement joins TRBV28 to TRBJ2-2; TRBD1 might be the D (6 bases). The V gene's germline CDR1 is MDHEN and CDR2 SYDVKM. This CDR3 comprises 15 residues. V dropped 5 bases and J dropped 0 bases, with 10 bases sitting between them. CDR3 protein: CASSLGQTNTGELFF. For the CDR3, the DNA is TGTGCCAGCAGTCTAGGACAGACGAACACCGGGGAGCTGTTTTTT.

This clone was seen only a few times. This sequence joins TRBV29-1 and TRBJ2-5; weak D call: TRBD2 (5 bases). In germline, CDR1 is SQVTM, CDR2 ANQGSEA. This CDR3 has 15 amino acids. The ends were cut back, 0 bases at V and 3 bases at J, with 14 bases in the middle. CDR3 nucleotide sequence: TGCAGCGTTGAAGATCCGTGGACTGTTAAAGAGACCCAGTACTTC. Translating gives CSVEDPWTVKETQYF. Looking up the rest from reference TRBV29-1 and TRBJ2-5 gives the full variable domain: SAVISQKPSRDICQRGTSLTIQCQVDSQVTMMFWYRQQPGQSLTLIATANQGSEATYESGFVIDKFPISRPNLTFSTLTVSNMSPEDSSIYLCSVEDPWTVKETQYFGPGTRLLVL.

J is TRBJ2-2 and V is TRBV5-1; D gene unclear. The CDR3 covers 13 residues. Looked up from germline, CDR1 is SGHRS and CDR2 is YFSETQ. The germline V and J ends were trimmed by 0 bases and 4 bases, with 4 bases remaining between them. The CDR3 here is CASSLALTGELFF. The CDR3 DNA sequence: TGCGCCAGCAGCTTGGCCCTCACCGGGGAGCTGTTTTTT.

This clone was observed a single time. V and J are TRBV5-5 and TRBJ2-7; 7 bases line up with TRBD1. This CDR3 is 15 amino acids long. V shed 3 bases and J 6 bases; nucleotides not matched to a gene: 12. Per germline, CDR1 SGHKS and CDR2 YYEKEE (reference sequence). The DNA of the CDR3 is TGTGCCAGCAGCTCGGCATTGGGACAGATGGTCGAGCAGTACTTC. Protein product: CASSSALGQMVEQYF. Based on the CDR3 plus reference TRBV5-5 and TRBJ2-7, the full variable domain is DAGVTQSPTHLIKTRGQQVTLRCSPISGHKSVSWYQQVLGQGPQFIFQYYEKEERGRGNFPDRFSARQFPNYSSELNVNALLLGDSALYLCASSSALGQMVEQYFGPGTRLTVT.

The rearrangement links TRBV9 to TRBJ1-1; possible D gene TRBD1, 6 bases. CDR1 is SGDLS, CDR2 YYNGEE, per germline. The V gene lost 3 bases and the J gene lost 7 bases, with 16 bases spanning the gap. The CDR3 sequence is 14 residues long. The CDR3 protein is CASSALRGGGEAFF. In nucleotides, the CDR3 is TGTGCCAGCAGCGCGTTAAGGGGGGGCGGTGAAGCTTTCTTT. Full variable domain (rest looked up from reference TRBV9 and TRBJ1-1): DSGVTQTPKHLITATGQRVTLRCSPRSGDLSVYWYQQSLDQGLQFLIQYYNGEERAKGNILERFSAQQFPDLHSELNLSSLELGDSALYFCASSALRGGGEAFFGQGTRLTVV.

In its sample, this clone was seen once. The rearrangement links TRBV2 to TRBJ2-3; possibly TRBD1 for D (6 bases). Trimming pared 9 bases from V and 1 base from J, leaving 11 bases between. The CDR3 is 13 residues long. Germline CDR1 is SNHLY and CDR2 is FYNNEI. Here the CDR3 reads CASGDIGTDTQYF. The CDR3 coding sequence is TGTGCCAGTGGGGACATTGGCACAGATACGCAGTATTTT.

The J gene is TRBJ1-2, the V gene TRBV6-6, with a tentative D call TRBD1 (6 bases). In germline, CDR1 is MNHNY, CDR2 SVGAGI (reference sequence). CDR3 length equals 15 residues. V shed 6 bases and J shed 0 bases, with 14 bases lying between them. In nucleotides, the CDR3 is TGTGCCAGCAGGGAAGGGGGAAGCACTAACTATGGCTACACCTTC. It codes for CASREGGSTNYGYTF.

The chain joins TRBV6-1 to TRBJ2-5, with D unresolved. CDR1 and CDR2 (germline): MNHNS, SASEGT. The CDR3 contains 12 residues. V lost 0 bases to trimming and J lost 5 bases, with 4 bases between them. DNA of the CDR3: TGTGCCAGCAGTGAAGCGTACGAGACCCAGTACTTC. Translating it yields CASSEAYETQYF.

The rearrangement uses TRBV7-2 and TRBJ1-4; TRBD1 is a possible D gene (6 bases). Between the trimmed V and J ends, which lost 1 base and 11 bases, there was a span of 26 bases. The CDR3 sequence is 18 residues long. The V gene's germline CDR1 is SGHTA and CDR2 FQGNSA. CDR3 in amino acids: CASSLDRGAGLLRGKLFF. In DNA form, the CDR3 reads TGTGCCAGCAGCTTAGATCGGGGGGCCGGGCTACTTAGGGGGAAACTGTTTTTT.